These T cell receptor beta chains were read from a single sample in a study of metastatic and nonmetastatic thyroid tumors. MiXCR was used by TCRdb to re-call the PCR reads. This sample has tens of thousands of clones; under 30% occur once, and the top ten carry roughly a tenth. Sequencing was carried out using blood. These receptor sequences come from a male donor with papillary thyroid cancer or a benign thyroid nodule (not recorded which). Some clones in this sample may be carry-over from other donors' samples. CDR3s include the opening cysteine and the closing phenylalanine or tryptophan. The order of the fields is V gene, J gene, D gene, CDR3 length, clone size, CDR3 DNA, CDR3 protein. The D gene is left open where the match is weak. A row's size may be missing; if present it is once, few, many or a size class.

TRBV11-1,TRBJ2-1,-,15,-,TGTGCCAGCAGTCCCTGGGGGGGCACCAACAATGAGCAGTTCTTC,CASSPWGGTNNEQFF
TRBV11-2,TRBJ1-3,TRBD1,16,once,TGTGCCAGCAGCTACATCGACAGGGTTGTTGGAAACACTATATATTTT,CASSYIDRVVGNTIYF
TRBV20-1,TRBJ2-1,TRBD1,16,-,TGCAGTGCTAGGTCAGGGGGCCCCCGCGGGCGGAATGAGCAGTTCTTC,CSARSGGPRGRNEQFF
TRBV18,TRBJ2-5,TRBD1,15,many,TGTGCCAGCTCACCCGGGACAGGATCCGGTGAGACCCAGTACTTC,CASSPGTGSGETQYF
TRBV6-4,TRBJ2-1,-,13,many,TGTGCCAGCAGTGAAGGGGACTACAATGAGCAGTTCTTC,CASSEGDYNEQFF
TRBV15,TRBJ2-5,-,15,-,TGTGCCACCAGCAGAGAAGGTGACAGTGCAGAGACCCAGTACTTC,CATSREGDSAETQYF
TRBV28,TRBJ2-7,TRBD1,13,-,TGTGCCAGCAGGACAGGGTTTCGTTACGAGCAGTACTTC,CASRTGFRYEQYF
TRBV28,TRBJ2-6,-,15,-,TGTGCCACCTGGAGGGGGGCCTCTGGGGCCAACGTCCTGACTTTC,CATWRGASGANVLTF
TRBV2,TRBJ2-5,-,12,many,TGTGCCAGCAGTGGGTTCTTAGAGACCCAGTACTTC,CASSGFLETQYF
TRBV7-8,TRBJ2-3,-,11,-,TGTGCCATCATCCCTTCAGATACGCAGTATTTT,CAIIPSDTQYF
TRBV12-3/TRBV12-4,TRBJ1-4,-,13,medium-sized,TGTGCCAGCGGAGGCACAACTAATGAAAAACTGTTTTTT,CASGGTTNEKLFF
TRBV20-1,TRBJ2-1,TRBD2,14,-,TGCAGTGCTGGACTAGCGGGACTATACAATGAGCAGTTCTTC,CSAGLAGLYNEQFF
TRBV7-2,TRBJ2-3,-,13,many,TGTGCCAGCAGCCAGTCGCGCATAGATACGCAGTATTTT,CASSQSRIDTQYF
TRBV5-1,TRBJ2-2,TRBD2,19,-,TGCGCCAGCAGCTCTTTGACTAGCGGGAGGTCCATCCCTACCGGGGAGCTGTTTTTT,CASSSLTSGRSIPTGELFF
TRBV12-3/TRBV12-4,TRBJ1-6,-,14,-,TGTGCCAGCAGTTTATCAGGGGTAAATTCACCCCTCCACTTT,CASSLSGVNSPLHF
TRBV7-2,TRBJ1-1,-,13,-,TGTGCCAGCAGCTCACACGGGGGGACTGAAGCTTTCTTT,CASSSHGGTEAFF
TRBV7-3,TRBJ2-1,TRBD2,17,many,TGTGCCAGCAGCTCCACCGCCTCGGGACTAGCGGGAAATGAGCAGTTCTTC,CASSSTASGLAGNEQFF
TRBV28,TRBJ1-5,-,11,medium-sized,TGTGCCAGCAGTTTACATCAGCCCCAGCATTTT,CASSLHQPQHF
TRBV2,TRBJ1-1,-,15,-,TGTGCCAGCAGTTCGGTTACAGGGAGAGGCACTGAAGCTTTCTTT,CASSSVTGRGTEAFF
TRBV20-1,TRBJ2-5,-,15,once,TGCAGTGCTAGAGGTCGACTGGAACCGCAAGAGACCCAGTACTTC,CSARGRLEPQETQYF
TRBV7-9,TRBJ1-4,-,17,many,TGTGCCAGCAGCTTAGGGCAGGTAAACCCGGCAGGTGAAAAACTGTTTTTT,CASSLGQVNPAGEKLFF
TRBV11-2,TRBJ1-2,-,18,-,TGTGCCAGCAGCTTTAGGTCAGGCGCTCGACTATACAACTATGGCTACACCTTC,CASSFRSGARLYNYGYTF
TRBV7-9,TRBJ1-1,TRBD1,12,-,TGTGCCAGCAGCGACAGGGACTCTGAATCTTTCTTT,CASSDRDSESFF
TRBV11-3,TRBJ1-2,-,15,-,TGTGCCACTCCACCCTCCGGCGACAGTCCCTATGGCTACACCTTC,CATPPSGDSPYGYTF
TRBV6-1,TRBJ2-3,TRBD1,14,-,TGTGCCAGCACCCGGGACAGGGTAACCGATACGCAGTATTTT,CASTRDRVTDTQYF
TRBV6-2/TRBV6-3,TRBJ2-7,-,12,-,TGTGCCAGCAGCCAGTCGGGTTACGAGCAGTACTTC,CASSQSGYEQYF
TRBV7-6,TRBJ1-4,TRBD1,16,once,TGTGCCAGCAGCCCCTACTCAGGACAGGGAGGAGAAAAACTGTTTTTT,CASSPYSGQGGEKLFF
TRBV9,TRBJ2-1,-,13,many,TGTGCCAGCAGCCTGGGCCGTAGCAATGAGCAGTTCTTC,CASSLGRSNEQFF
TRBV7-6,TRBJ2-7,-,13,medium-sized,TGTGCCAGCAGCCATCCGTCTAGGGACGAGCAGTACTTC,CASSHPSRDEQYF
TRBV20-1,TRBJ2-7,TRBD2,14,-,TGCAGTGCTAGAGATCCCAGCGGGAGTTCCGAGCAGTACTTC,CSARDPSGSSEQYF
TRBV6-1,TRBJ2-2,-,15,-,TGTGCCAGCATCCGGCAGACGGAAAACACCGGGGAGCTGTTTTTT,CASIRQTENTGELFF
TRBV20-1,TRBJ2-1,-,13,many,TGCAGTGCTAGAGATTGGCTAGCCAATGAGCAGTTCTTC,CSARDWLANEQFF
TRBV9,TRBJ1-2,-,15,-,TGTGCCAGCAGCTTTCTGACAGACGCTAACTATGGCTACACCTTC,CASSFLTDANYGYTF
TRBV18,TRBJ1-2,TRBD1,13,many,TGTGCCAGCACCCTCGGACAGGGGTATGGCTACACCTTC,CASTLGQGYGYTF
TRBV28,TRBJ1-1,-,11,many,TGTGCCAGCAGTTTCTACACTGAAGCTTTCTTT,CASSFYTEAFF
TRBV20-1,TRBJ2-3,-,13,-,TGCAGTGCTGCTAGCTGGAGCGGAGATATTCAGTATTTT,CSAASWSGDIQYF
TRBV6-1,TRBJ1-4,-,14,-,TGTGCCAGCAGTGAAATGAGGGGCGTTCCAAAACTGTTTTTT,CASSEMRGVPKLFF
TRBV6-1,TRBJ1-5,-,14,-,TGTGCCAGCAGTGAATTAGGGGGTTCCCAGCCCCAGCATTTT,CASSELGGSQPQHF
TRBV7-3,TRBJ2-1,TRBD1,15,many,TGTGCCAGCAGCCCAACAGGACAGGGCTACAATGAGCAGTTCTTC,CASSPTGQGYNEQFF
TRBV2,TRBJ2-4,-,13,few,TGTGCCAGCAGTGTCCTGGCCAAAAACATTCAGTACTTC,CASSVLAKNIQYF
TRBV28,TRBJ1-5,-,16,-,TGTGCCAGCAGTAACCGAGTCCGGGCAGATTATCAGCCCCAGCATTTT,CASSNRVRADYQPQHF
TRBV20-1,TRBJ1-1,-,15,once,TGCAGTGCTAGAGATCGGGTCTCTTTGGACACTGAAGCTTTCTTT,CSARDRVSLDTEAFF
TRBV20-1,TRBJ2-7,TRBD2,15,few,TGCAGTGCTAGAGGTATAACTAGCGGGATCAACGAGCAGTACTTC,CSARGITSGINEQYF
TRBV2,TRBJ1-1,-,13,many,TGTGCCAGCAGTGCAACATCGGTCCCTGAAGCTTTCTTT,CASSATSVPEAFF
TRBV6-2/TRBV6-3,TRBJ2-3,TRBD2,15,-,TGTGCCAGCGGCTTGGGGGGGATTCATCAGGATACGCAGTATTTT,CASGLGGIHQDTQYF
TRBV6-1,TRBJ2-1,-,14,-,TGTGCCAGCACCCCAGGACTGGACTACAATGAGCAGTTCTTC,CASTPGLDYNEQFF
TRBV6-1,TRBJ2-5,-,14,medium-sized,TGTGCCAGCAGTGAAGGGGGGGGCGCAGAGACCCAGTACTTC,CASSEGGGAETQYF
TRBV12-3/TRBV12-4,TRBJ1-4,-,14,few,TGTGCCAGCAGTTTAGACAGGAACAATGAAAAACTGTTTTTT,CASSLDRNNEKLFF
TRBV6-1,TRBJ2-7,TRBD1,15,-,TGTGCCAGCAGTTTGTTCCGGGACAGGGGTTTCGAGCAGTACTTC,CASSLFRDRGFEQYF
TRBV5-4,TRBJ1-1,TRBD1,15,-,TGTGCCAGCAGCTTGGAGACAGGGGTGACCACTGAAGCTTTCTTT,CASSLETGVTTEAFF
TRBV11-2,TRBJ1-2,-,17,once,TGTGCCAGCAGCTTAGTAGGCCGGGGAATATACAACTATGGCTACACCTTC,CASSLVGRGIYNYGYTF
TRBV9,TRBJ2-5,TRBD1,16,-,TGTGCCAGCAGCGCCTCATGGGTCAGGGGGCAAGAGACCCAGTACTTC,CASSASWVRGQETQYF
TRBV11-2,TRBJ1-1,-,13,few,TGTGCCAGCAGCTTGTCCAGAAACACTGAAGCTTTCTTT,CASSLSRNTEAFF
TRBV28,TRBJ2-7,TRBD1,15,many,TGTGCCAGCAGCGCAACCGGGACAGAGGGGTACGAGCAGTACTTC,CASSATGTEGYEQYF